These 30 T cell receptor beta chains were all obtained from the same sample, sequenced in a study of cytomegalovirus exposure and HLA in healthy donors. Assay: immunoSEQ multiplex PCR; the TCRdb copy retains only in-frame clones and omits some. The table has more than 120,000 clones, around 87% seen once; the top ten hold around 10%. Sequencing used PBMCs. The receptors originated from a young man in good health and CMV-seropositive.

The chain is built from TRBV5-6 and TRBJ2-1; D gene ambiguous. Looked up from germline, CDR1 is SGHDT and CDR2 is YYEEEE. The CDR3 spans 16 residues. V lost 6 bases, J lost 1 base, and 17 bases lay in between. Written as DNA, the CDR3 is TGTGCCAGCATCCCTTCGGAGCTTGGGTCCTACAATGAGCAGTTCTTC. It codes for CASIPSELGSYNEQFF.

V usage is TRBV19 and J usage is TRBJ2-1; maybe TRBD2 (6 bases). The germline V gene encodes CDR1 LNHDA and CDR2 SQIVND (reference sequence). This CDR3 has 13 residues. Trimming cost V 0 bases and J 9 bases, with 9 bases left between them. The CDR3: CASSIERGAEQFF. In DNA, the CDR3 is TGTGCCAGTAGTATAGAGCGGGGAGCTGAGCAGTTCTTC.

V gene TRBV29-1 combines with J gene TRBJ2-5; 8 positions match TRBD1. The junction had 3 bases not matched to a gene; V was cut back by 4 bases and J by 2 bases. CDR1 is SQVTM and CDR2 is ANQGSEA in the germline V gene. This CDR3 is built from 13 residues. The CDR3, as DNA: TGCAGCGTTGCGGGGACAGGTCAAGAGACCCAGTACTTC. Amino acid sequence: CSVAGTGQETQYF.

The chain carries TRBV4-2 and TRBJ1-5; D is unclear. Germline assignment: CDR1 LGHNA and CDR2 YNFKEQ. With 0 bases removed from V and 0 bases from J, the gap between germline ends came to 3 bases. This CDR3 contains 14 residues. The CDR3 here is CASSQDYSNQPQHF. The CDR3 DNA follows: TGTGCCAGCAGCCAAGACTATAGCAATCAGCCCCAGCATTTT.

This clone was recorded only once. This rearrangement joins TRBV6-1 to TRBJ2-1, with 9 bases identical to TRBD2. Trimming took 0 bases from V and 8 from J; bases not matched to a gene: 5. The CDR3 has 15 residues. Germline CDR1 MNHNS, CDR2 SASEGT. Written as DNA, the CDR3 is TGTGCCAGCAGTGAAGCGGTAGCGGGAGCTTATGAGCAGTTCTTC. Translation: CASSEAVAGAYEQFF.

The chain joins TRBV5-1 to TRBJ1-5, with D maybe TRBD1 (6 bases). The V end lost 0 bases, the J end lost 4 bases, and 11 bases lay between the germline ends. CDR3 size: 15 residues. Germline V CDR1 and CDR2: SGHRS, YFSETQ. This chain's CDR3 is CASSLEGGRNQPQHF. CDR3 bases: TGCGCCAGCAGCTTGGAGGGGGGGCGTAATCAGCCCCAGCATTTT.

The chain uses TRBV7-8 and TRBJ1-1; 7 bases align to TRBD1. CDR1 is SGHVS and CDR2 is FQNEAQ in the germline V gene. The CDR3 is 13 residues long. Trimming cost V 4 bases and J 9 bases; bases outside gene matches: 8. Written as DNA, the CDR3 is TGTGCCAGCAGCTCCGGACAGGTCTCGAAAGCTTTCTTT. This gives the protein CASSSGQVSKAFF. Full variable domain (rest looked up from reference TRBV7-8 and TRBJ1-1): GAGVSQSPRYKVAKRGQDVALRCDPISGHVSLFWYQQALGQGPEFLTYFQNEAQLDKSGLPSDRFFAERPEGSVSTLKIQRTQQEDSAVYLCASSSGQVSKAFFGQGTRLTVV.

The J gene is TRBJ2-2, the V gene TRBV11-3, with D uncertain. CDR3 length: 12 amino acids. CDR1 SGHNT and CDR2 YENEEA come from the germline V gene. Deletions cut 7 bases from V and 7 bases from J, with 10 bases between. The CDR3 DNA reads TGTGCCAGCAACCAAGCTTACGGGGAGCTGTTTTTT. It is translated as CASNQAYGELFF.

The DNA for the CDR3 is TGTGCCAGCAGCTTATTCACCGGGGTGGGCAATCAGCCCCAGCATTTT. It specifies CASSLFTGVGNQPQHF. V is TRBV7-9 and J is TRBJ1-5; D ambiguous. Trimming left V 2 bases short and J 2 bases short, with 13 bases between. This CDR3 contains 16 residues. Germline lookup yields CDR1 SEHNR and CDR2 FQNEAQ (reference sequence).

This clone was detected a few times. The chain couples TRBV2 to TRBJ1-2, with TRBD1 matching over 7 bases. Germline loops: CDR1 SNHLY, CDR2 FYNNEI. The V segment lost 5 bases and the J segment 3 bases; nucleotides outside the gene matches: 3. CDR3 length: 13 residues. The CDR3 DNA sequence: TGTGCCAGCAGTAGAACAGGGGACTATGGCTACACCTTC. Protein sequence: CASSRTGDYGYTF.

In nucleotides, the CDR3 is TGTGCCAGCAGACCCCCTAGACAGTCTTACACTGAAGCTTTCTTT. As protein: CASRPPRQSYTEAFF. The V call is TRBV6-5, the J call TRBJ1-1, with D possibly TRBD1 on 5 matching bases. The CDR3 consists of 15 residues. Per the germline V gene, CDR1 is MNHEY and CDR2 is SVGAGI. Trimming removed 6 bases at V and 3 bases at J, with 17 bases between.

The chain links TRBV5-4 to TRBJ2-2; possibly TRBD1 for D (5 bases). V shed 6 bases and J shed 3 bases, with 18 bases lying between them. Per the germline V gene, CDR1 is SGHNT and CDR2 is YYREEE (reference sequence). This CDR3 comprises 16 residues. CDR3 region: CASTPLVGRHTGELFF. DNA of the CDR3: TGTGCCAGCACCCCCCTGGTGGGGCGCCACACCGGGGAGCTGTTTTTT. Based on the CDR3 plus reference TRBV5-4 and TRBJ2-2, the full variable domain is ETGVTQSPTHLIKTRGQQVTLRCSSQSGHNTVSWYQQALGQGPQFIFQYYREEENGRGNFPPRFSGLQFPNYSSELNVNALELDDSALYLCASTPLVGRHTGELFFGEGSRLTVL.

The chain links TRBV19 to TRBJ2-7; possible D gene TRBD2, 5 bases. V lost 2 bases to trimming and J lost 0 bases, with 11 bases between them. The CDR3 contains 15 residues. The germline CDR1 and CDR2 sequences are LNHDA and SQIVND (reference sequence). The chain's CDR3 is CASSIRHGGSYEQYF. The CDR3 DNA sequence: TGTGCCAGTAGTATACGGCATGGAGGCTCCTACGAGCAGTACTTC.

The gene calls are TRBV9 and TRBJ1-1; TRBD1 is a possible D gene (5 bases). Germline values: CDR1 SGDLS, CDR2 YYNGEE. The V and J ends lost 0 bases and 0 bases respectively, with 9 bases between them. This CDR3 has 15 residues. CDR3 DNA sequence: TGTGCCAGCAGCGTAGAGACAGCCCTGAACACTGAAGCTTTCTTT. It encodes CASSVETALNTEAFF.

The rearrangement links TRBV9 to TRBJ1-3; D unclear. Germline CDR1 is SGDLS and CDR2 is YYNGEE. This CDR3 has 14 amino acids. Trimming took off 4 bases at V and 1 base at J, with 9 bases between the two ends. The CDR3 coding sequence is TGTGCCAGCAGCTCCGGACTTTCTGGAAACACCATATATTTT. Amino acids: CASSSGLSGNTIYF.

The genes are TRBV27 and TRBJ1-2; 8 nucleotides match TRBD1. Germline assignment: CDR1 MNHEY and CDR2 SMNVEV (reference sequence). The CDR3 consists of 16 residues. The V gene end was trimmed by 2 bases and the J gene end by 4 bases; junction bases not matched to a gene: 9. Here the CDR3 reads CASSLLGQGRSYGYTF. DNA of the CDR3: TGTGCCAGCAGTTTACTCGGACAGGGCAGAAGCTATGGCTACACCTTC.

The chain has TRBV13 and TRBJ2-5; perhaps TRBD1 as D (5 bases). The CDR3 totals 14 residues. The germline CDR1 and CDR2 sequences are PRHDT and FYEKMQ (reference sequence). Trimming cost V 3 bases and J 4 bases, with 12 bases left between them. Here the CDR3 reads CASSFWEQAETQYF. In DNA, the CDR3 is TGTGCCAGCAGCTTCTGGGAACAGGCAGAGACCCAGTACTTC.

The chain has TRBV29-1 and TRBJ1-1; 11 bases are shared with TRBD1. The V and J ends lost 6 bases and 1 base, in that order; junction bases with no gene match: 4. CDR1 and CDR2 from the germline V gene are SQVTM and ANQGSEA. This CDR3 has 14 residues. DNA for the CDR3: TGCAGCGTGGACAGGGGGCAGGAGAACACTGAAGCTTTCTTT. Amino acids: CSVDRGQENTEAFF.

This chain connects TRBV21-1 to TRBJ1-4; the table assigns TRBD1, which was not confirmed against the DNA. TRBV21-1 is recorded as a pseudogene. The CDR3 length is 13 residues. Written as DNA, the CDR3 is TGTGCCAGCCACAGGGCAACTAATGAAAAACTGTTTTTT. This encodes CASHRATNEKLFF.

The rearrangement links TRBV27 to TRBJ2-7; the match to TRBD2 covers 10 bases. The CDR3 has 17 residues. The V and J ends lost 2 bases and 0 bases, in that order; junction bases with no gene match: 7. CDR1 is MNHEY and CDR2 is SMNVEV in the germline V gene (reference sequence). The CDR3 DNA follows: TGTGCCAGCAGTTTAACAGCGGGAGGGATTAACTCCTACGAGCAGTACTTC. Translated, it gives CASSLTAGGINSYEQYF.

J is TRBJ2-7 and V is TRBV4-2, with a tentative D call TRBD2 (6 bases). This CDR3 has 14 residues. The V gene lost 4 bases and the J gene lost 6 bases, with 16 bases spanning the gap. Germline CDR1 reads LGHNA; CDR2 reads YNFKEQ. The CDR3: CASSLGQAGGEQYF. The CDR3 coding sequence is TGTGCCAGCAGCCTGGGGCAGGCCGGGGGCGAGCAGTACTTC.

The chain uses TRBV5-1 and TRBJ2-3; a weak D match, TRBD1 (5 bases). Germline V CDR1 and CDR2: SGHRS, YFSETQ. The germline V and J ends were trimmed by 0 bases and 10 bases, with 15 bases remaining between them. There are 14 residues in the CDR3. The CDR3 reads CASSLGQGVDPQYF. In DNA, the CDR3 is TGCGCCAGCAGCTTGGGGCAGGGCGTGGATCCGCAGTATTTT.

The chain employs TRBV11-3 and TRBJ2-1, with TRBD2 matching over 11 bases. The length of the CDR3 is 16 residues. Germline trimming cut 1 base from V and 5 bases from J; bases unmatched to any gene: 4. In germline, CDR1 is SGHNT, CDR2 YENEEA. The CDR3 sequence is CASSLAGTSGDNEQFF. The CDR3 DNA reads TGTGCCAGCAGCTTAGCCGGGACTAGCGGTGACAATGAGCAGTTCTTC.

The chain carries TRBV6-5 and TRBJ2-7, with 9 bases that match TRBD1. In germline, CDR1 is MNHEY, CDR2 SVGAGI. The J segment lost 2 bases and the V segment lost 11 bases, leaving 10 bases of the junction unmatched. This CDR3 has 14 residues. This chain's CDR3 is CASGRDREAYEQYF. CDR3 DNA sequence: TGTGCCTCGGGTCGGGACAGGGAGGCCTACGAGCAGTACTTC.

In this sample, this clone turned up once. This rearrangement joins TRBV6-5 to TRBJ2-3, with 7 nucleotides matching TRBD1. The ends lost 2 bases at V and 1 base at J; junction bases unmatched: 0. CDR3 size: 14 residues. In germline, CDR1 is MNHEY, CDR2 SVGAGI. The CDR3 nucleotides read TGTGCCAGCAGTTACGGACAGGGCACAGATACGCAGTATTTT. Translation: CASSYGQGTDTQYF.

The chain couples TRBV27 to TRBJ2-7; D may be TRBD2 (5 bases). The V and J ends lost 3 bases and 2 bases respectively, with 11 bases between them. CDR1 and CDR2 (germline): MNHEY, SMNVEV (reference sequence). This CDR3 is 14 amino acids long. DNA of the CDR3: TGTGCCAGCAGTTTCCGGGGTGGAACCTACGAGCAGTACTTC. As protein: CASSFRGGTYEQYF.

The chain couples TRBV7-6 to TRBJ2-1, with 12 bases aligning to TRBD2. CDR1 SGHVS and CDR2 FNYEAQ come from the germline V gene. The J segment lost 6 bases and the V segment lost 5 bases, leaving 5 bases of the junction unmatched. The CDR3 length is 15 residues. Here the CDR3 reads CASSRGLAGTNEQFF. Here the CDR3 DNA reads TGTGCCAGCAGCCGAGGACTAGCGGGAACCAATGAGCAGTTCTTC. The variable domain in full, completed from reference TRBV7-6 and TRBJ2-1, reads GAGVSQSPRYKVTKRGQDVALRCDPISGHVSLYWYRQALGQGPEFLTYFNYEAQQDKSGLPNDRFSAERPEGSISTLTIQRTEQRDSAMYRCASSRGLAGTNEQFFGPGTRLTVL.

Here the CDR3 DNA reads TGCAGCAAATTTTACCGGGACACCGCGGGAGATACGCAGTATTTT. It yields the protein CSKFYRDTAGDTQYF. This sequence joins TRBV29-1 and TRBJ2-3, with D perhaps matching TRBD1 (6 bases). CDR1 is SQVTM, CDR2 ANQGSEA, per germline. V was clipped by 8 bases and J by 5 bases, with 23 bases between them. The CDR3 is made up of 15 amino acids.

The rearrangement links TRBV18 to TRBJ2-3; 10 bases align to TRBD1. J gave up 5 bases and V 2 bases, and 10 bases lay outside the gene matches. CDR1 KGHSH and CDR2 LQKENI come from the germline V gene. This CDR3 comprises 17 residues. CDR3 DNA: TGTGCCAGCTCACCAGGATTGACAGGGGGCGCTAGAGATACGCAGTATTTT. This encodes CASSPGLTGGARDTQYF.

This sequence joins TRBV27 and TRBJ2-1, with 11 positions matching TRBD1. The CDR3 spans 14 residues. V was clipped by 6 bases and J by 10 bases; unmatched bases: 8. In germline, CDR1 is MNHEY, CDR2 SMNVEV (reference sequence). CDR3 in DNA: TGTGCCAGCAGACGGACAGGGGGCGAGGAGGAGCAGTTCTTC. This sequence encodes CASRRTGGEEEQFF.